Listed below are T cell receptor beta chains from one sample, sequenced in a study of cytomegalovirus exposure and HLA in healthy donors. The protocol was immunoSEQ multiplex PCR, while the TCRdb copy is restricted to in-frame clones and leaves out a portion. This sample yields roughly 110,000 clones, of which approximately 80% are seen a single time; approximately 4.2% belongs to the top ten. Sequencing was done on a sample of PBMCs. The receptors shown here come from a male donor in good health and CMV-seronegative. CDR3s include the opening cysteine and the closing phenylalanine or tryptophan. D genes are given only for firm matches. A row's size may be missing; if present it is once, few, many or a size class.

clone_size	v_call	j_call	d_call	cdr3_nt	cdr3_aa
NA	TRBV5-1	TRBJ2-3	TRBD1	TGCGCCAGCAGCTTGGTGCGGCAGGGGGCAGGAGGGACAGATACGCAGTATTTT	CASSLVRQGAGGTDTQYF
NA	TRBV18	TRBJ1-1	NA	TGTGCCAGCTCACCGCGTAACAGGACAGTCACTGAAGCTTTCTTT	CASSPRNRTVTEAFF
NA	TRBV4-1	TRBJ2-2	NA	TGCGCGAGCAGCCAGAGACGAGGCCGCACGAACACCGGGGAGCTGTTTTTT	CASSQRRGRTNTGELFF
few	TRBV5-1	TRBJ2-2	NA	TGCGCCAGCAGCTCCGACACCGGGGAGCTGTTTTTT	CASSSDTGELFF
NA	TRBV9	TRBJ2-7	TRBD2	TGTGCCAGCAGCGCGTCCCGGGGGGAACGGGCCTACGAGCAGTACTTC	CASSASRGERAYEQYF
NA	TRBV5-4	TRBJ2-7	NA	TGTGCCAGCAGCTTCTTAGGGGCTTTCTACGAGCAGTACTTC	CASSFLGAFYEQYF
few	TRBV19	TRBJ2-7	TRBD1	TGTGCCAGTACCAGCCCCGGGACAGGCGGCGAGCAGTACTTC	CASTSPGTGGEQYF
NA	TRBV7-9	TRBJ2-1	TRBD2	TGTGCCAGCAGCGCCAGGCAAGGGCGGGAGGGTGGCAATGAGCAGTTCTTC	CASSARQGREGGNEQFF
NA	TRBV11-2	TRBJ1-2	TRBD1	TGTGCCAGCAGCCAAGGGGGCGCGCAGGGCTACACCTTC	CASSQGGAQGYTF
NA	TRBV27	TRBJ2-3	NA	TGTGCCAGCAGTTCACAGGCAGATACGCAGTATTTT	CASSSQADTQYF
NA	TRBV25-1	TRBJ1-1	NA	TGTGCCAGCAGTGACGAGGACATGGTAGGTAGAGTGAACACTGAAGCTTTCTTT	CASSDEDMVGRVNTEAFF
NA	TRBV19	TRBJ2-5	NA	TGTGCCAGTACCCCGCGAGGGGGTTTTATTGAGACCCAGTACTTC	CASTPRGGFIETQYF